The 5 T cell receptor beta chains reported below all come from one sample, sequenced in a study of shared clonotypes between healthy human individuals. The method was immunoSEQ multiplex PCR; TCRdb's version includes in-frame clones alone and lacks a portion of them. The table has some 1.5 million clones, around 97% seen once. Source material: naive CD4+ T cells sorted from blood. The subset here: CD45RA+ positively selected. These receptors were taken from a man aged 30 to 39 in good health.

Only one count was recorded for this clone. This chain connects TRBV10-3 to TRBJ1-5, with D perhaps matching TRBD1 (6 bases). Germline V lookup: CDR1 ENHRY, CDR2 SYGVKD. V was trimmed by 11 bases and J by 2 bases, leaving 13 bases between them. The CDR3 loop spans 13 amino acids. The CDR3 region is CAARSGGNQPQHF. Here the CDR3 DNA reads TGTGCCGCCAGGTCAGGGGGCAATCAGCCCCAGCATTTT.

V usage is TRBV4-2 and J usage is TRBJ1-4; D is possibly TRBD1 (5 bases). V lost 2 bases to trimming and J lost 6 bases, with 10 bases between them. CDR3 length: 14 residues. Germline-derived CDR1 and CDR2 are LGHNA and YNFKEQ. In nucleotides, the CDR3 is TGTGCCAGCAGCCAACAGGGCTTTGATGAAAAACTGTTTTTT. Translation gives CASSQQGFDEKLFF.

The CDR3: CASSLGSGLAGRFLETQYF. The DNA for the CDR3 is TGTGCCAGCAGCTTGGGATCGGGACTAGCGGGAAGGTTCCTGGAGACCCAGTACTTC. The chain carries TRBV9 and TRBJ2-5, with 13 bases that match TRBD2. The V and J ends lost 4 bases and 5 bases, in that order; junction bases with no gene match: 17. The CDR3 has 19 amino acids. CDR1 is SGDLS and CDR2 is YYNGEE in the germline V gene.

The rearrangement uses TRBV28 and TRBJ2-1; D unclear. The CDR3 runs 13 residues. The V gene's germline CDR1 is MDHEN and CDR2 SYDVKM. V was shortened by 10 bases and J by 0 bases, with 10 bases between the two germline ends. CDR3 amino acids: CATIRLSYNEQFF. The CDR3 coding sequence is TGTGCCACGATTAGACTCTCCTACAATGAGCAGTTCTTC.

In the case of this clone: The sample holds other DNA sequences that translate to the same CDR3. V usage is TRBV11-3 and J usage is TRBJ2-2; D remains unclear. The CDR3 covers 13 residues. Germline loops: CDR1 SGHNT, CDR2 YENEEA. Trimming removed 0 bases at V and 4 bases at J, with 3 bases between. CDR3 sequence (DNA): TGTGCCAGCAGCTTAGATGGCACCGGGGAGCTGTTTTTT. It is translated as CASSLDGTGELFF.